A few counts support the clone carrying this T cell receptor (beta chain). The antigen remains undetermined. These data are taken from a study of post-analysis software for immune sequencing data. TCR beta libraries were prepared from cDNA with unique molecular identifiers. T cells numbering roughly 1 to 10 million yielded cDNA molecules that totaled roughly 500,000. TCRdb processed the PCR reads anew with MiXCR; each CDR3 protein has one entry. The data hold fewer than 700,000 distinct CDR3 sequences, with roughly 46% observed a single time. Findings and caveats of the study: The study found significantly lower normalized Chao1 diversity in multiple sclerosis patients than in controls. Patients showed TRBV5-6, TRBV5-1 and TRBV20-1 among five TRBV segments more frequent than in controls.

This CDR3 contains 13 residues. The germline gives CDR1 SQVTM, CDR2 ANQGSEA. The V gene lost 0 bases and the J gene lost 1 base, with 7 bases spanning the gap. The receptor was isolated from a girl between 5 and 17 years old with multiple sclerosis. This chain links TRBV29-1 with TRBJ2-7; D not resolved. The sample comprised blood. This CDR3 reads CSVEDDRSYEQYF. CDR3 nucleotide sequence: TGCAGCGTTGAAGATGACCGATCCTACGAGCAGTACTTC.